The following is a T cell receptor (beta chain) sequence with its context. Original handling: Quantification of nucleated cells was approximated via reference gene primer amplification. Measured with immunoSEQ multiplex PCR; TCRdb has only the in-frame clones, and not every one. Clonal size and the V and J genes are those of that table, whereas D and trimming came from the DNA. The table shows nearly 250,000 clones, with about 82% occurring only once. The germline V gene has CDR1 DFQATT and CDR2 SNEGSKA (reference sequence). This CDR3 region has 13 residues. Trimming cost V 3 bases and J 7 bases, with 15 bases left between them. This sample was taken from a study of blood T cell repertoires in COVID-19. Overall study: Sample material is recorded as cDNA or gDNA derived from T cells, B-cell-depleted T cells, or PBMCs.

Sequenced: PBMCs or T cells enriched from blood (not recorded which). The rearrangement joins TRBV20-1 to TRBJ1-2, with D possibly matching TRBD1 (5 bases). This sequence was found in a woman aged 45 to 65 who had recovered from COVID-19. CDR3 bases: TGCAGTGCTAGTCATTCAGGGAGGGCTGGCTACACCTTC. It specifies CSASHSGRAGYTF.